Shown below are 31 T cell receptor beta chains from a single sample sequenced in a study of CD4+ T cells in melanoma. Profiled with immunoSEQ multiplex PCR; TCRdb holds only in-frame clones, not every one. The data show over 130,000 clones, with nearly 95% seen just once and more than 1.5% held by the top ten. Receptors were obtained from a human donor with melanoma.

The chain couples TRBV30 to TRBJ1-3; a possible D gene is TRBD1 (5 bases). This CDR3 has 16 residues. Trimming took 5 bases from V and 6 from J, leaving 23 bases between them. Germline V gene lookup returns CDR1 GTSNPN and CDR2 SVGIG (reference sequence). The CDR3, as DNA: TGTGCCTGGGGTCGAGTACGGGGGATAAGCTCAAACACCATATATTTT. It codes for CAWGRVRGISSNTIYF.

Details on this clone: The CDR3 does not close with the conserved phenylalanine or tryptophan, likely indicating a read error. No DNA is shown, since the ends of the CDR3 on it are uncertain; the CDR3 is the one TCRdb lists. This chain joins TRBV5-4 and TRBJ2-3. Germline V gene sequence: CDR1 SGHNT, CDR2 YYREEE (reference sequence). Ends included, the CDR3 has 9 residues. CDR3 residues: CASSSMSGM.

The CDR3 protein is CASSPGDRASSPLHF. Written as DNA, the CDR3 is TGCGCCAGCAGCCCCGGGGACAGGGCAAGTTCACCCCTCCACTTT. The rearrangement links TRBV5-1 to TRBJ1-6; 9 positions match TRBD1. Germline values: CDR1 SGHRS, CDR2 YFSETQ. Trimming cost V 4 bases and J 9 bases; bases outside gene matches: 8. There are 15 residues in the CDR3.

This chain joins TRBV5-1 and TRBJ2-5; no clear D gene. CDR3 size: 14 residues. The V gene's germline CDR1 is SGHRS and CDR2 YFSETQ. V lost 0 bases to trimming and J lost 4 bases, with 10 bases between them. CDR3 sequence (DNA): TGCGCCAGCAGCTTGGGAGAATTAAGAGAGACCCAGTACTTC. This encodes CASSLGELRETQYF.

This clone was counted between two and nine times. This CDR3 is CASSQWGGGGTDTQYF. The CDR3 DNA sequence: TGCGCCAGCAGCCAATGGGGCGGGGGAGGCACAGATACGCAGTATTTT. The chain is built from TRBV4-1 and TRBJ2-3, with 7 bases that match TRBD2. V was pared by 2 bases and J by 1 base, with 6 bases of the junction left unmatched. Germline V lookup: CDR1 MGHRA, CDR2 YSYEKL. This CDR3 has 16 residues.

This clone appeared once. V and J are TRBV11-3 and TRBJ2-1, with 8 bases lining up with TRBD1. Germline CDR1 SGHNT, CDR2 YENEEA. The CDR3 loop spans 15 amino acids. After removal of 2 bases from V and 5 bases from J, the junction contained 5 bases not matched to a gene. The CDR3 nucleotides are TGTGCCAGCAGCTTAACCGGGACAGGAGACAATGAGCAGTTCTTC. Protein product: CASSLTGTGDNEQFF. The entire variable domain, with the rest obtained from reference TRBV11-3 and TRBJ2-1, is as follows: EAGVVQSPRYKIIEKKQPVAFWCNPISGHNTLYWYLQNLGQGPELLIRYENEEAVDDSQLPKDRFSAERLKGVDSTLKIQPAELGDSAVYLCASSLTGTGDNEQFFGPGTRLTVL.

The chain has TRBV29-1 and TRBJ1-5; D is possibly TRBD1 (5 bases). The CDR3 loop spans 12 amino acids. Germline V lookup: CDR1 SQVTM, CDR2 ANQGSEA. With 4 bases removed from V and 7 bases from J, the gap between germline ends came to 11 bases. The CDR3 here is CSVAGGGQPQHF. DNA for the CDR3: TGCAGCGTTGCCGGGGGAGGCCAGCCCCAGCATTTT.

The chain couples TRBV18 to TRBJ1-1, with TRBD1 matching 7 bases. Germline values: CDR1 KGHSH, CDR2 LQKENI. The CDR3 totals 14 residues. The V and J ends lost 3 bases and 3 bases, in that order; junction bases with no gene match: 4. The CDR3 sequence: CASSPGGGDTEAFF. Written as DNA, the CDR3 is TGTGCCAGCTCACCCGGAGGGGGCGACACTGAAGCTTTCTTT. Full variable domain (remainder filled in from reference TRBV18 and TRBJ1-1): NAGVMQNPRHLVRRRGQEARLRCSPMKGHSHVYWYRQLPEEGLKFMVYLQKENIIDESGMPKERFSAEFPKEGPSILRIQQVVRGDSAAYFCASSPGGGDTEAFFGQGTRLTVV.

This clone appeared a single time. V usage is TRBV2 and J usage is TRBJ1-2, with 12 bases that match TRBD1. Germline V gene lookup returns CDR1 SNHLY and CDR2 FYNNEI. The CDR3 runs to 14 residues. The junction had 7 bases not matched to a gene; V was cut back by 7 bases and J by 7 bases. CDR3 in DNA: TGTGCCAGCACTCGGGACAGGGGGCTAAGTGGCTACACCTTC. It yields the protein CASTRDRGLSGYTF.

The rearrangement uses TRBV19 and TRBJ2-2, with D unclear. CDR1 LNHDA and CDR2 SQIVND come from the germline V gene (reference sequence). CDR3 size: 14 residues. Trimming removed 5 bases from V and 5 bases from J, with 12 bases in between. The chain's CDR3 is CASSGHSKTGELFF. CDR3 bases: TGTGCCAGTAGTGGTCATAGTAAAACCGGGGAGCTGTTTTTT.

The gene calls are TRBV6-1 and TRBJ1-1, with 10 bases matching TRBD1. V shed 6 bases, J shed 7 bases, and the junction held 8 bases outside the gene matches. CDR1 and CDR2 from the germline V gene are MNHNS and SASEGT. CDR3 length: 14 residues. DNA of the CDR3: TGTGCCAGCAGAACCGGGACAGGGGCCCTTGAAGCTTTCTTT. It specifies CASRTGTGALEAFF.

The rearrangement links TRBV7-2 to TRBJ2-7, with 8 bases fitting TRBD2. There are 11 residues in the CDR3. The V gene's germline CDR1 is SGHTA and CDR2 FQGNSA. V trimming: 5 bases; J trimming: 9 bases; junction bases outside the gene matches: 3. CDR3: CASSVGGGQYF. In DNA form, the CDR3 reads TGTGCCAGCAGCGTCGGGGGGGGGCAGTACTTC.

The rearrangement joins TRBV9 to TRBJ1-5, with D possibly being TRBD1 (5 bases). Germline CDR1 is SGDLS and CDR2 is YYNGEE. Trimming removed 1 base from V and 7 bases from J, with 12 bases in between. The CDR3 covers 14 residues. CDR3 loop: CASSVRGEYQPQHF. DNA of the CDR3: TGTGCCAGCAGCGTACGGGGGGAGTACCAGCCCCAGCATTTT.

The CDR3 protein is CSVATNSGANVLTF. The CDR3 region has the DNA TGCAGCGTCGCAACAAACTCTGGGGCCAACGTCCTGACTTTC. V usage is TRBV29-1 and J usage is TRBJ2-6; D unclear. Germline assignment: CDR1 SQVTM and CDR2 ANQGSEA. This CDR3 spans 14 amino acids. Trimming left V 6 bases short and J 0 bases short, with 9 bases between.

The gene calls are TRBV5-1 and TRBJ1-6; 7 nucleotides line up with TRBD1. This CDR3 contains 15 residues. Trimming cost V 2 bases and J 8 bases; bases outside gene matches: 7. Germline loops: CDR1 SGHRS, CDR2 YFSETQ. CDR3 coding DNA: TGCGCCAGCAGCTTAGGGGGCGAATATCATTCACCCCTCCACTTT. Protein sequence: CASSLGGEYHSPLHF.

This chain uses TRBV10-1 with TRBJ2-3; 13 nucleotides agree with TRBD2. The germline V gene encodes CDR1 WNHNN and CDR2 SYGVQD (reference sequence). CDR3 length equals 19 residues. Losses at the gene ends were 5 bases for V and 5 bases for J; bases not matched to a gene: 16. The DNA for the CDR3 is TGCGCCAGCAGTCCCGGGACTAGCGGGGCCCTCGGCACGGGAGATACGCAGTATTTT. Protein: CASSPGTSGALGTGDTQYF.

The chain joins TRBV6-1 to TRBJ1-4; 7 nucleotides align to TRBD1. This CDR3 region has 15 residues. V shed 3 bases and J 5 bases; nucleotides not matched to a gene: 6. Per germline, CDR1 MNHNS and CDR2 SASEGT. In DNA, the CDR3 is TGTGCCAGCAGTGATTTGGGGACAGAAAATGAAAAACTGTTTTTT. It translates to CASSDLGTENEKLFF.

The chain is built from TRBV30 and TRBJ1-6; 8 nucleotides match TRBD1. The CDR3 length is 15 residues. Germline CDR1 is GTSNPN and CDR2 is SVGIG (reference sequence). V dropped 2 bases and J dropped 7; count of bases not matched to a gene: 7. As DNA, the CDR3 is TGTGCCTGGAGTCCCCGACAGGGGTTCAATTCACCCCTCCACTTT. Protein: CAWSPRQGFNSPLHF.

V is TRBV7-2 and J is TRBJ2-7, with TRBD1 matching over 11 bases. The V gene's germline CDR1 is SGHTA and CDR2 FQGNSA. The J segment lost 6 bases and the V segment lost 8 bases, leaving 6 bases of the junction unmatched. CDR3 length equals 13 residues. CDR3 DNA sequence: TGTGCCAGCGGAGCCGGGACAGGGGGCGAGCAGTACTTC. Encoded protein: CASGAGTGGEQYF.

V usage is TRBV5-1 and J usage is TRBJ2-3, with D maybe TRBD1 (6 bases). Trimming took 2 bases from V and 0 from J, leaving 7 bases between them. The CDR3 sequence is 14 residues long. Looked up from germline, CDR1 is SGHRS and CDR2 is YFSETQ. DNA of the CDR3: TGCGCCAGCAGCTTCGGACAGAGCACAGATACGCAGTATTTT. Protein product: CASSFGQSTDTQYF.

The gene calls are TRBV15 and TRBJ2-6; D is unclear. V was trimmed by 4 bases and J by 2 bases, leaving 12 bases between them. The CDR3 is 16 residues long. Germline CDR1 is LNHNV and CDR2 is YYDKDF (reference sequence). In nucleotides, the CDR3 is TGTGCCACCAGCATCAAAACGGGCGCTGGGGCCAACGTCCTGACTTTC. Its protein is CATSIKTGAGANVLTF.

The V gene is TRBV12-5, the J gene TRBJ1-1; no clear D. Between the trimmed V and J ends, which lost 3 bases and 7 bases, there was a span of 9 bases. The germline V gene encodes CDR1 LGHNT and CDR2 FRNRAP. The CDR3 length is 12 residues. The CDR3 nucleotides read TGTGCTAGTGGTTTAACGCTGGTTGAAGCTTTCTTT. Translated, it gives CASGLTLVEAFF.

The CDR3 DNA is TGTGCCAGCAGCGTATCTGGCGAGTCCTACGAGCAGTACTTC. This gives the protein CASSVSGESYEQYF. The chain is built from TRBV9 and TRBJ2-7; D remains unclear. CDR3 length equals 14 residues. Germline lookup yields CDR1 SGDLS and CDR2 YYNGEE. The germline V and J ends were trimmed by 1 base and 1 base, with 9 bases remaining between them.

This clone was recorded only once. DNA of the CDR3: TGCGCCAGCAGTGAGAGGGGACAGAATAATTCACCCCTCCACTTT. Translation: CASSERGQNNSPLHF. This rearrangement joins TRBV10-2 to TRBJ1-6, with 7 bases matching TRBD1. Trimming removed 2 bases from V and 5 bases from J; junction bases left unmatched: 3. The germline CDR1 and CDR2 sequences are WSHSY and SAAADI. This CDR3 contains 15 residues.

The genes are TRBV2 and TRBJ2-2, with TRBD1 matching 9 bases. The germline gives CDR1 SNHLY, CDR2 FYNNEI. This CDR3 contains 15 residues. V trimming: 4 bases; J trimming: 5 bases; junction bases outside the gene matches: 5. CDR3 in DNA: TGTGCCAGCAGTGCCAGGACAGGGGTAACCGGGGAGCTGTTTTTT. Its translation is CASSARTGVTGELFF.

The chain is built from TRBV5-1 and TRBJ2-2; D remains unclear. The CDR3 is 15 residues long. V lost 0 bases to trimming and J lost 0 bases, with 6 bases between them. Germline CDR1 SGHRS, CDR2 YFSETQ. CDR3 in amino acids: CASSLDVPNTGELFF. The CDR3 nucleotides read TGCGCCAGCAGCTTGGACGTGCCGAACACCGGGGAGCTGTTTTTT.

This chain connects TRBV6-1 to TRBJ1-2, with 9 nucleotides matching TRBD1. J gave up 8 bases and V 4 bases, and 8 bases lay outside the gene matches. Germline-derived CDR1 and CDR2 are MNHNS and SASEGT. This CDR3 is built from 14 residues. Here the CDR3 reads CASSGPGQGYGYTF. In DNA form, the CDR3 reads TGTGCCAGCAGTGGCCCGGGACAGGGTTACGGCTACACCTTC.

The chain has TRBV5-4 and TRBJ2-7; 9 bases match TRBD1. Germline values: CDR1 SGHNT, CDR2 YYREEE (reference sequence). This CDR3 comprises 15 residues. J lost 7 bases, V lost 1 base, and 9 bases had no gene match. CDR3 nucleotides: TGTGCCAGCAGCTTGAAACGACAGGGGGTTGGGGAGCAGTACTTC. Residues: CASSLKRQGVGEQYF.

This clone was recorded a few times. The chain carries TRBV4-2 and TRBJ2-7; 10 bases align to TRBD2. This CDR3 spans 15 amino acids. The germline V gene has CDR1 LGHNA and CDR2 YNFKEQ. Germline trimming cut 5 bases from V and 4 bases from J; bases unmatched to any gene: 8. The CDR3 DNA reads TGTGCCAGCAGCAGTCGAGCGGGGGGGTTTTACGAGCAGTACTTC. It encodes CASSSRAGGFYEQYF.

The chain employs TRBV7-8 and TRBJ1-6; 8 bases line up with TRBD1. The CDR3 has 16 amino acids. The V and J ends lost 5 bases and 10 bases, in that order; junction bases with no gene match: 13. Germline V CDR1 and CDR2: SGHVS, FQNEAQ. The CDR3 DNA is TGTGCCAGCAGCACGCGAGCCGGACAGGGCCGATCACCCCTCCACTTT. The encoded protein is CASSTRAGQGRSPLHF.

The V gene is TRBV5-8, the J gene TRBJ1-6, with D unclear. The V end was cut by 2 bases, the J end by 6 bases, with 9 bases between. This CDR3 is 14 amino acids long. Looked up from germline, CDR1 is SGHTS and CDR2 is YDEGEE. CDR3 bases: TGTGCCAGCAGCTTCGAGGACGCTAATTCACCCCTCCACTTT. As protein: CASSFEDANSPLHF.